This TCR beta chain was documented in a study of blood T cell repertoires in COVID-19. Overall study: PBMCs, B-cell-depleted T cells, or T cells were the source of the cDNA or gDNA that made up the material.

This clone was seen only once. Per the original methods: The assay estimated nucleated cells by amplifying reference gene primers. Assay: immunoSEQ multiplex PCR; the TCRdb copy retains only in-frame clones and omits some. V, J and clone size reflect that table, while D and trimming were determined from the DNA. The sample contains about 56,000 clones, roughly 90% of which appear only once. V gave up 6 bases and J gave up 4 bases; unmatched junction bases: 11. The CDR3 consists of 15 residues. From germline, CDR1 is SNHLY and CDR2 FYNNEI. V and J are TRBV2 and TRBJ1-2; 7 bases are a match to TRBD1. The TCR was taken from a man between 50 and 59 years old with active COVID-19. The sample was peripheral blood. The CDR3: CASRVESGTVYGYTF. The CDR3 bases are TGTGCCAGCAGAGTAGAATCCGGGACAGTCTATGGCTACACCTTC.